The T cell receptor (beta chain) described here comes from a study of Ad26.COV2.S vaccination and SARS-CoV-2 variants. The study, taken as a whole, reports: Relative to placebo recipients, vaccine recipients exhibited elevated spike-specific TCR breadth. Recipients of either vaccine or placebo displayed similar breadth of non-spike TCRs.

The V gene's germline CDR1 is SGHAT and CDR2 FQNNGV. The CDR3 sequence is 14 residues long. The germline V and J ends were trimmed by 1 base and 12 bases, with 18 bases remaining between them. Data came from immunoSEQ multiplex PCR; TCRdb stores just in-frame clones and leaves some out. The top ten hold 12% of the sample, which has around 450,000 clones, over 75% seen once. Concerning this clone: Antigen unknown.

Treatment denoted: about 20 received Ad26.COV2.S at low or high dose, single or two shots; five or six received placebo; per-sample allocation not given. Collection of samples fell on day 63 after the first vaccine or placebo injection. The material was peripheral blood, obtained in a trial of Ad26.COV2.S vaccine versus placebo. The V call is TRBV11-2, the J call TRBJ1-1; D is ambiguous. This receptor was taken from a person between 18 and 59 years old who received the Ad26.COV2.S COVID-19 vaccine or a placebo. The CDR3 sequence: CASSLVVEGPEPFF. In nucleotides, the CDR3 is TGTGCCAGCAGCTTAGTCGTTGAGGGCCCCGAACCTTTCTTT. Based on the CDR3 plus reference TRBV11-2 and TRBJ1-1, the full variable domain is EAGVAQSPRYKIIEKRQSVAFWCNPISGHATLYWYQQILGQGPKLLIQFQNNGVVDDSQLPKDRFSAERLKGVDSTLKIQPAKLEDSAVYLCASSLVVEGPEPFFGQGTRLTVV.